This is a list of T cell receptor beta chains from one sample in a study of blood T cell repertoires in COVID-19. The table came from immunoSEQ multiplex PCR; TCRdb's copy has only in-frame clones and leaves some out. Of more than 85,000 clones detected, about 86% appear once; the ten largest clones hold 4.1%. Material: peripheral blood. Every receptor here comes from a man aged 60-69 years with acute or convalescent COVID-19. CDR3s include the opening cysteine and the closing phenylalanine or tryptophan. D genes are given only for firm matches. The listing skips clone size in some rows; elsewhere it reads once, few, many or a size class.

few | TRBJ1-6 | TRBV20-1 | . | CSASGGGTSPLHF | TGCAGTGCTAGTGGGGGGGGTACCTCACCCCTCCACTTT
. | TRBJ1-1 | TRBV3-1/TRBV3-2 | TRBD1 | CASSQGTANTEAFF | TGTGCCAGCAGCCAGGGGACAGCGAACACTGAAGCTTTCTTT
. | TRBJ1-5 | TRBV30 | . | CAWSVPWGRVEPQHF | TGTGCCTGGAGTGTACCTTGGGGGCGGGTTGAGCCCCAGCATTTT
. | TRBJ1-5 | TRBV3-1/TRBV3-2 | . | CASSLGSGGSNQPQHF | TGTGCCAGCAGCCTGGGCAGCGGAGGGAGCAATCAGCCCCAGCATTTT
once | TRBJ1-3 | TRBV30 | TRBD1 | CAWAQGTAGNTIYF | TGTGCCTGGGCCCAAGGGACAGCCGGAAACACCATATATTTT
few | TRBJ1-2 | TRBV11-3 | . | CASSLESGNYGYTF | TGTGCCAGCAGCTTAGAATCCGGGAACTATGGCTACACCTTC
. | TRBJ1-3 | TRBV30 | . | CAWTRQVTGNTIYF | TGTGCCTGGACCAGGCAGGTAACTGGAAACACCATATATTTT
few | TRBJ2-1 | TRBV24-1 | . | CATSDRLGSYNEQFF | TGTGCCACCAGTGATCGCCTAGGCTCCTACAATGAGCAGTTCTTC
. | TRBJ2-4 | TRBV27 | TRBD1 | CASSLSPRGITKNIQYF | TGTGCCAGCAGTTTATCGCCCAGGGGGATAACCAAAAACATTCAGTACTTC
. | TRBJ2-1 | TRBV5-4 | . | CASSSTYNEQFF | TGTGCCAGCAGTTCTACCTACAATGAGCAGTTCTTC
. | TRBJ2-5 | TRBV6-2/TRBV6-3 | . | CASRPTGKSQETQYF | TGTGCCAGCAGACCTACAGGGAAGAGTCAAGAGACCCAGTACTTC
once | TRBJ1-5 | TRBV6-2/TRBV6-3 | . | CASSRTVIQPQHF | TGTGCCAGCAGTAGGACAGTGATTCAGCCCCAGCATTTT
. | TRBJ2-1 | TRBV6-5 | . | CASSSSGGLQFF | TGTGCCAGCAGCTCGTCGGGGGGCCTCCAGTTCTTC
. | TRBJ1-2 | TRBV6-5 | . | CASSPPLIGGYTF | TGTGCCAGCAGCCCCCCCCTGATCGGGGGCTACACCTTC
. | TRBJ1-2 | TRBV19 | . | CASSRSANYGYTF | TGTGCCAGTAGTAGGAGCGCAAACTATGGCTACACCTTC
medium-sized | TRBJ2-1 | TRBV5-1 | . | CASSADRISYNEQFF | TGCGCCAGCAGCGCTGACAGGATATCCTACAATGAGCAGTTCTTC
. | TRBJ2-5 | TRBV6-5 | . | CASSYGTSPGGETQYF | TGTGCCAGCAGTTACGGAACTAGCCCGGGCGGGGAGACCCAGTACTTC
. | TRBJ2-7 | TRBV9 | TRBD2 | CASSADSGGAYEQYF | TGTGCCAGCAGCGCAGACAGCGGGGGGGCCTACGAGCAGTACTTC
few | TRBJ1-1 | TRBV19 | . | CASSIVQGNTEAFF | TGTGCCAGTAGTATTGTTCAGGGTAACACTGAAGCTTTCTTT
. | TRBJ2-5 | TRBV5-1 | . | CASSLSGTLIQETQYF | TGCGCCAGCAGCTTGTCCGGGACTCTAATCCAAGAGACCCAGTACTTC
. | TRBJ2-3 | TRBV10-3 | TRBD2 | CAISWDYTDTQYF | TGTGCCATCAGTTGGGACTACACAGATACGCAGTATTTT
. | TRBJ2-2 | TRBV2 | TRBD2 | CASGRGGNTGELFF | TGTGCCAGCGGGCGGGGGGGTAACACCGGGGAGCTGTTTTTT
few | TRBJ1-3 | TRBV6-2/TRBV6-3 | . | CASSYGGFVTIYF | TGTGCCAGCAGTTACGGAGGATTCGTCACCATATATTTT
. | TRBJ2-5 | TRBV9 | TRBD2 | CASSVGTSGEETQYF | TGTGCCAGCAGCGTCGGGACTAGCGGAGAAGAGACCCAGTACTTC
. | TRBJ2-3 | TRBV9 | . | CASSVVGLATDTQYF | TGTGCCAGCAGCGTAGTTGGACTTGCCACAGATACGCAGTATTTT
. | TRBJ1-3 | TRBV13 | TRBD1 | CASSSQGAGNTIYF | TGTGCCAGCAGCTCACAGGGGGCTGGAAACACCATATATTTT
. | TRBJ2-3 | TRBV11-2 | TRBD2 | CASSYQLAGGPMNTQYF | TGTGCCAGCAGCTACCAACTAGCGGGGGGGCCGATGAATACGCAGTATTTT
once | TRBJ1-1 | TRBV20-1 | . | CSASQVGTEAFF | TGCAGTGCTAGTCAGGTGGGCACTGAAGCTTTCTTT
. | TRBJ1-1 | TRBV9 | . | CASSVGHMNTEAFF | TGTGCCAGCAGCGTAGGACACATGAACACTGAAGCTTTCTTT
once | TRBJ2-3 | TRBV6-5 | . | CASSSGVRPDTQYF | TGTGCCAGCAGTTCCGGGGTTCGGCCCGATACGCAGTATTTT
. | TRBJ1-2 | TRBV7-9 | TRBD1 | CASSLGQGGYTF | TGTGCCAGCAGCTTGGGACAGGGTGGTTACACCTTC
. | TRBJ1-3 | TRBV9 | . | CASNDRPSGNTIYF | TGTGCCAGCAATGACAGGCCCTCTGGAAACACCATATATTTT
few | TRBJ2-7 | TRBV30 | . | CAWSVTGYEQYF | TGTGCCTGGAGTGTAACCGGCTACGAGCAGTACTTC
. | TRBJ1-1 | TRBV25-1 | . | CASTQGRGEAFF | TGTGCCAGCACACAGGGAAGGGGTGAAGCTTTCTTT
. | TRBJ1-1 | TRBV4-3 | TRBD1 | CASSLGTGSGRTNTEAFF | TGCGCCAGCAGCCTCGGGACAGGGAGTGGAAGAACGAACACTGAAGCTTTCTTT
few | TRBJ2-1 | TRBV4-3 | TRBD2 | CASSQDGGVSSGEQFF | TGCGCCAGCAGCCAAGATGGGGGGGTTTCCTCCGGTGAGCAGTTCTTC
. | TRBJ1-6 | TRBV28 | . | CASTPGGSPLHF | TGTGCCAGCACACCCGGGGGTTCACCCCTCCACTTT
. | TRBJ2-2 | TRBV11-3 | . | CASSPRGGGRAGELFF | TGTGCCAGCAGCCCTCGAGGGGGGGGCAGGGCCGGGGAGCTGTTTTTT
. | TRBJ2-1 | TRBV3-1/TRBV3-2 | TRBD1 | CASSRDRGLLF | TGTGCCAGCAGCCGGGACAGGGGATTACTCTTC
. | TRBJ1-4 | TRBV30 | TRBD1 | CALQTGNNEKLFF | TGTGCCTTACAGACAGGGAATAATGAAAAACTGTTTTTT
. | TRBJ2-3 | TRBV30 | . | CAWSANSGTDTQYF | TGTGCCTGGAGTGCAAATAGCGGCACAGATACGCAGTATTTT